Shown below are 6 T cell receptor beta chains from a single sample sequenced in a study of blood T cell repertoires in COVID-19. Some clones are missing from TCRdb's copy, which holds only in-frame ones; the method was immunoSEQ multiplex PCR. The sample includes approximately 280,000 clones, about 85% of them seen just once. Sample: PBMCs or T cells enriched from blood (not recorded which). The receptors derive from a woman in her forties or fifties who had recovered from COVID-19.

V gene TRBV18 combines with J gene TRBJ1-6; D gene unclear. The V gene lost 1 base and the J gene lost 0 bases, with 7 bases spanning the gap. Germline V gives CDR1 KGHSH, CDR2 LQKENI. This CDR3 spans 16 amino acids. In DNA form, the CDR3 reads TGTGCCAGCTCACCACGGGAGAGCTCCTATAATTCACCCCTCCACTTT. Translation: CASSPRESSYNSPLHF.

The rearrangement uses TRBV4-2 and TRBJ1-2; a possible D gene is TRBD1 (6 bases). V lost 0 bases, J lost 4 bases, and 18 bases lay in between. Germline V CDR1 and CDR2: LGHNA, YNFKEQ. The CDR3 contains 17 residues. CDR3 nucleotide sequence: TGTGCCAGCAGCCAAGATAGTTGGAGGGGGGGTAGCTATGGCTACACCTTC. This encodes CASSQDSWRGGSYGYTF.

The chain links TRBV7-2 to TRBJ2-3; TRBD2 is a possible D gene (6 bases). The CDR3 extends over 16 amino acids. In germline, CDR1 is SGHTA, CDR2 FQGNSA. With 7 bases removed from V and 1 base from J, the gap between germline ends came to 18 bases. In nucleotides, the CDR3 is TGTGCCAGCATCACGCCGGGACTGGGCCGCACAGATACGCAGTATTTT. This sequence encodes CASITPGLGRTDTQYF.

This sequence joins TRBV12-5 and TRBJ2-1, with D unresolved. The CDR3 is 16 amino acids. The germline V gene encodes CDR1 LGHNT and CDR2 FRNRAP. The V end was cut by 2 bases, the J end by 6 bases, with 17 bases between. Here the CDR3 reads CASGLMTVLRSNEQFF. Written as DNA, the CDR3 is TGTGCTAGTGGTTTGATGACTGTACTTCGATCCAATGAGCAGTTCTTC.

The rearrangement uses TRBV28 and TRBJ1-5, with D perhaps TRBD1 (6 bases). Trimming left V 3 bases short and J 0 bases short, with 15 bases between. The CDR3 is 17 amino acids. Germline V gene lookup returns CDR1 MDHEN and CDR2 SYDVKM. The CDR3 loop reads CASSFPMGQASNQPQHF. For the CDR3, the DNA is TGTGCCAGCAGTTTCCCAATGGGACAAGCTAGCAATCAGCCCCAGCATTTT.

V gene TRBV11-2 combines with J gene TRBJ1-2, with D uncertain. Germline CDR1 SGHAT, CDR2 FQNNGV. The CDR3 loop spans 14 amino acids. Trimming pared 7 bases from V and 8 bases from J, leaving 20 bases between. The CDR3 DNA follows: TGTGCCAGCACCACCACTGTTGGGCAGGTCGGCTACACCTTC. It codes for CASTTTVGQVGYTF.